This TCR beta chain originates from a study of blood T cells in healthy people across ages (dated by TCRdb to the mid-2010s). As for the study more broadly: Template switching captured roughly one uniquely barcoded TCR beta cDNA molecule per two T cells in model experiments. To track age-related changes in TCR beta repertoire diversity, the study relied on deep sequencing normalized with unique cDNA molecular identifiers. For two donors (one aged 18 to 30 and one aged 80 or older), the study analyzed two additional independent replicas of 1 million unique cDNA reads from the same blood draw. To avoid experimental bias, donors of different ages were distributed randomly across sequencing lanes. Four age groups were formed from the donors: young (average roughly 15 years), middle-aged (around 37), aged (roughly 58) and long-lived (approximately 78). Overall results and qualifications from the work: Estimates of total diversity based on one million sequenced T cells were considered lower bounds and underestimates. Because profiling used bulk unsorted PBMCs, naive and antigen-experienced compartments could not be compared conclusively. As age increased, observed TCR beta diversity per million T cells dropped in a roughly linear way, and a significant reduction was already evident by age 40. Because donor CMV infection status was unknown, age-related changes in expanded clonotypes were potentially confounded. Observed TCR beta diversity correlated strongly with the percentage of naive T cells measured by flow cytometry. Compared with the aged group, the long-lived group had more naive CD4+ T cells, fewer expanded clones and increased TCR diversity, a pattern suggesting age selection.

Deletion took 0 bases off V and 4 bases off J, with a span of 6 bases between the germline ends. The CDR3 contains 12 residues, cysteine and phenylalanine counted. This entry keeps only the CDR3 DNA: 36 bases, framed from base 1. CDR1 and CDR2 (DFQATT, SNEGSKA) derive from the germline V gene (reference sequence). This clonotype was detected many times. Its recognized antigen is unknown. No qualities accompany the bases; no much larger clone lies one base away. Systemically healthy Caucasian individuals from Russia, some 40 in total and aged about 6 to 95 years, were included as donors. Each donor gave 8 to 10 milliliters of peripheral blood, drawn into EDTA-treated Vacutainer tubes. Ficoll-Paque density-gradient centrifugation was used to isolate PBMCs, with at least 7 million per sample. Trizol reagent was used to extract total RNA from the PBMCs, yielding at least 5 micrograms per sample. For every donor, flow cytometry on a PBMC aliquot measured the percentage of naive CD45RAhigh/CD27high T cells.

Library preparation was by 5' RACE. The data were produced on an Illumina HiSeq 2500. A second PCR of 7 to 11 cycles was performed with a sample-barcoded 5' primer and a J-beta primer mix. Each TCR beta cDNA molecule received a unique molecular identifier from a template-switch 5' adaptor carrying 12 random nucleotides. Each sample yielded at least 2.5 million CDR3-containing paired-end reads. First-strand cDNA was synthesized from all RNA with the Mint cDNA synthesis kit, primed by a TRBC-specific oligonucleotide. Following uracil-DNA glycosylase treatment, a first 18-cycle PCR with universal primers M1SS and BC2_uni_R was performed on all cDNA. Per the original workflow: Each sample was normalized by randomly selecting 1 million high-quality reads, each carrying a distinct molecular identifier. Reads sharing molecular identifiers were discarded rather than binned into consensus sequences. MiTCR, with a Q25 quality threshold and the strictest error-elimination algorithm, was used for CDR3 identification, clonotype clustering and error correction. A nonparametric unseen species model with Euler transformation was used to estimate lower-bound total TCR beta diversity. In TCRdb, the public reads were trimmed at Q25 with fastp and aligned with MiXCR, with productive beta chains retained. Entries are consolidated by CDR3 protein sequence, retaining the most common genes and DNA. TCRdb's processing, not the study's, gives the V and J calls here. This sample holds about 630,000 distinct CDR3 sequences; under 25% were observed only once. In total, the top ten clones hold 3% to 4.5% of the sample.

This receptor chain uses TRBV20-1 and TRBJ2-5, with an unclear D gene assignment. Material: blood. The origin of this receptor is a man between 70 and 80 years old in good health. The bases read TGCAGTGCTAGAGATTTGGGAGAGACCCAGTACTTC. Its protein reads: CSARDLGETQYF.